These 19 T cell receptor beta chains were all obtained from the same sample, sequenced in a study of shared clonotypes between healthy human individuals. TCRdb's table, derived via immunoSEQ multiplex PCR, lists solely in-frame clones and lacks some. The repertoire holds 450,000 to 600,000 clones, with around three quarters as singletons. The sequencing input was PBMCs. These receptors originate from a woman in her thirties or forties in good health. Some clones in this sample may be carry-over from other donors' samples.

This clone has just one count. This chain links TRBV21-1 with TRBJ2-2; the listed D gene, TRBD1, was not tested against the DNA. TRBV21-1 is given as a pseudogene. The CDR3 length is 12 residues. CDR3 in DNA: TGTGCCAGCCGAATTGCAGGGGGGGAGCTGTTTTTT. This translates into CASRIAGGELFF.

This chain joins TRBV2 and TRBJ1-5, with 10 bases identical to TRBD1. The CDR3 is 15 amino acids. Germline loops: CDR1 SNHLY, CDR2 FYNNEI. Trimming at V came to 6 bases and at J to 6 bases, leaving 8 bases not matched to a gene. For the CDR3, the DNA is TGTGCCAGCAGACGAGGGACAGGGGCCGGTCAGCCCCAGCATTTT. It translates to CASRRGTGAGQPQHF.

This chain connects TRBV11-2 to TRBJ2-3; D is undetermined. CDR1 and CDR2 (germline): SGHAT, FQNNGV. Trimming removed 1 base from V and 0 bases from J, with 11 bases in between. This CDR3 is 16 amino acids long. This CDR3 reads CASSLGVGLSTDTQYF. For the CDR3, the DNA is TGTGCCAGCAGCTTAGGAGTGGGATTAAGCACAGATACGCAGTATTTT.

This chain links TRBV5-6 with TRBJ2-1; 10 nucleotides line up with TRBD2. Unmatched junction bases numbered 10, after V lost 4 bases and J lost 9 bases. This CDR3 is 15 amino acids long. Germline V gene sequence: CDR1 SGHDT, CDR2 YYEEEE. The CDR3 here is CASSRWASGSGEQFF. CDR3 nucleotide sequence: TGTGCCAGCAGCCGTTGGGCTAGCGGGAGTGGTGAGCAGTTCTTC.

V usage is TRBV30 and J usage is TRBJ1-6; possible D gene TRBD1, 5 bases. The CDR3 spans 15 residues. The germline V and J ends were trimmed by 7 bases and 6 bases, with 19 bases remaining between them. The germline CDR1 and CDR2 sequences are GTSNPN and SVGIG (reference sequence). This CDR3 reads CASTQAAALNSPLHF. CDR3 sequence (DNA): TGTGCCTCCACACAGGCGGCAGCCCTTAATTCACCCCTCCACTTT.

The CDR3 coding sequence is TGTGCCAGTAGTATAGATCCGACAGGGTTCACTGAAGCTTTCTTT. Its translation is CASSIDPTGFTEAFF. V usage is TRBV19 and J usage is TRBJ1-1; TRBD1 agrees at 7 bases. The germline V gene has CDR1 LNHDA and CDR2 SQIVND (reference sequence). The J segment lost 4 bases and the V segment lost 0 bases, leaving 5 bases of the junction unmatched. The CDR3 runs 15 residues.

This chain links TRBV9 with TRBJ2-4; the match to TRBD1 covers 10 bases. This CDR3 region has 15 residues. The V segment lost 3 bases and the J segment 8 bases; nucleotides outside the gene matches: 8. Looked up from germline, CDR1 is SGDLS and CDR2 is YYNGEE. The CDR3 DNA is TGTGCCAGCAGCGCGCGGGGACAGGGGAACGACATTCAGTACTTC. It is translated as CASSARGQGNDIQYF.

In this sample, this clone turned up a few times. This chain links TRBV18 with TRBJ2-3; 7 bases are a match to TRBD2. Germline CDR1 reads KGHSH; CDR2 reads LQKENI. This CDR3 spans 15 amino acids. J gave up 9 bases and V 0 bases, and 9 bases lay outside the gene matches. Here the CDR3 DNA reads TGTGCCAGCTCACCACCGATGGGGGAGGGCAAGACGCAGTATTTT. Protein: CASSPPMGEGKTQYF.

The rearrangement links TRBV28 to TRBJ2-2, with D perhaps matching TRBD2 (5 bases). Deletions cut 6 bases from V and 5 bases from J, with 7 bases between. The CDR3 runs 12 residues. In germline, CDR1 is MDHEN, CDR2 SYDVKM. The CDR3 nucleotides read TGTGCCAGCAGAACTAGAACCGGGGAGCTGTTTTTT. Amino acids: CASRTRTGELFF.

The table lists this clone with a count of one. This chain joins TRBV5-1 and TRBJ2-2; perhaps TRBD2 as D (6 bases). CDR3 length: 15 amino acids. From germline, CDR1 is SGHRS and CDR2 YFSETQ. V was clipped by 6 bases and J by 2 bases, with 14 bases between them. CDR3 DNA: TGCGCCAGCAAAGTGGTGGGACTTAACACCGGGGAGCTGTTTTTT. It specifies CASKVVGLNTGELFF.

On this clone: Other DNA sequences in this specimen translate into the identical CDR3. The chain recombines TRBV7-9 with TRBJ2-1; 9 bases match TRBD2. Unmatched junction bases numbered 6, after V lost 5 bases and J lost 1 base. The germline V gene has CDR1 SEHNR and CDR2 FQNEAQ (reference sequence). This CDR3 has 16 amino acids. DNA for the CDR3: TGTGCCAGCAGCCTCAGTCTAGCGGGATCCTACAATGAGCAGTTCTTC. Encoded protein: CASSLSLAGSYNEQFF.

The genes are TRBV6-1 and TRBJ1-3, with a weak D call TRBD1 (6 bases). This CDR3 is built from 15 residues. Germline CDR1 MNHNS, CDR2 SASEGT. The ends were cut back, 2 bases at V and 5 bases at J, with 13 bases in the middle. CDR3 in amino acids: CASSEIRGIRNTIYF. DNA for the CDR3: TGTGCCAGCAGTGAAATCAGGGGAATTAGAAACACCATATATTTT.

The CDR3 reads CASSVGGIEQFF. The CDR3 DNA is TGTGCCAGCAGCGTAGGTGGGATCGAGCAGTTCTTC. This chain connects TRBV9 to TRBJ2-1; D gene ambiguous. The CDR3 is 12 amino acids. Trimming removed 0 bases at V and 10 bases at J, with 8 bases between. CDR1 is SGDLS and CDR2 is YYNGEE in the germline V gene. Supplemented by reference TRBV9 and TRBJ2-1, the full variable domain reads DSGVTQTPKHLITATGQRVTLRCSPRSGDLSVYWYQQSLDQGLQFLIQYYNGEERAKGNILERFSAQQFPDLHSELNLSSLELGDSALYFCASSVGGIEQFFGPGTRLTVL.

The chain joins TRBV10-1 to TRBJ1-5; tentatively, D is TRBD1 (6 bases). The CDR3 has 13 residues. CDR1 and CDR2 (germline): WNHNN, SYGVQD (reference sequence). Trimming left V 6 bases short and J 5 bases short, with 11 bases between. The DNA for the CDR3 is TGCGCCAGCAGCAGGGGCCACGATCAGCCCCAGCATTTT. As protein: CASSRGHDQPQHF.

On this clone: This specimen includes other DNA sequences encoding the same CDR3. CDR3 DNA sequence: TGTGCCAGCAGTTATGGACAGGGAAGCCAGCCCCAGCATTTT. Translating gives CASSYGQGSQPQHF. The V and J genes are TRBV6-6 and TRBJ1-5; 8 bases agree with TRBD1. The CDR3 contains 14 residues. V was clipped by 3 bases and J by 7 bases; unmatched bases: 5. Germline V lookup: CDR1 MNHNY, CDR2 SVGAGI (reference sequence).

The genes are TRBV27 and TRBJ2-2, with D perhaps TRBD1 or TRBD2 (5 bases each). The germline gives CDR1 MNHEY, CDR2 SMNVEV (reference sequence). V shed 6 bases and J shed 0 bases, with 14 bases lying between them. The CDR3 loop spans 16 amino acids. CDR3 amino acids: CASRRTGTTNTGELFF. The CDR3 DNA sequence: TGTGCCAGCAGGCGAACCGGGACCACGAACACCGGGGAGCTGTTTTTT.

This clone was detected only a few times. J is TRBJ2-1 and V is TRBV9; TRBD2 aligns across 15 bases. Germline values: CDR1 SGDLS, CDR2 YYNGEE. This CDR3 is built from 16 residues. The ends lost 4 bases at V and 8 bases at J; junction bases unmatched: 7. CDR3 region: CASSPGLAGGWYEQFF. Here the CDR3 DNA reads TGTGCCAGCAGCCCGGGACTAGCGGGAGGATGGTATGAGCAGTTCTTC. Full variable domain (rest looked up from reference TRBV9 and TRBJ2-1): DSGVTQTPKHLITATGQRVTLRCSPRSGDLSVYWYQQSLDQGLQFLIQYYNGEERAKGNILERFSAQQFPDLHSELNLSSLELGDSALYFCASSPGLAGGWYEQFFGPGTRLTVL.

The chain has TRBV11-2 and TRBJ2-7; 11 positions match TRBD2. CDR1 and CDR2 (germline): SGHAT, FQNNGV. V was clipped by 5 bases and J by 2 bases; unmatched bases: 5. The CDR3 has 15 residues. The CDR3 spells CASSRGLAATYEQYF. CDR3 DNA: TGTGCCAGCAGCCGGGGACTAGCGGCAACCTACGAGCAGTACTTC.

The rearrangement joins TRBV25-1 to TRBJ2-4; a possible D gene is TRBD1 (6 bases). V was pared by 5 bases and J by 2 bases, with 10 bases between. The CDR3 covers 14 residues. The V gene's germline CDR1 is MGHDK and CDR2 SYGVNS. CDR3 sequence: CASSSQGTKNIQYF. The CDR3 region has the DNA TGTGCCAGCAGTTCCCAGGGGACCAAAAACATTCAGTACTTC.